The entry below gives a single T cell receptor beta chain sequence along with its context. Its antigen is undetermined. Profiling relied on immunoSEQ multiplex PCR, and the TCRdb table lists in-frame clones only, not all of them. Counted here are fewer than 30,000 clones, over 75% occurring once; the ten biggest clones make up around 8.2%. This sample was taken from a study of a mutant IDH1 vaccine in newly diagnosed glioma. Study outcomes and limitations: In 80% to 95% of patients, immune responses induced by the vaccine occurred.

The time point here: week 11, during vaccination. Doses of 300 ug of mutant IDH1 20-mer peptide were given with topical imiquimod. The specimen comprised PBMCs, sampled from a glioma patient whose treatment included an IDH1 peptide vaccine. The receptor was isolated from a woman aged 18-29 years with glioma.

In DNA, the CDR3 is TGCGCCAGCAGCGTTAATAATGGGGTCGCAACTAATGAAAAACTGTTTTTT. It encodes CASSVNNGVATNEKLFF. The chain carries TRBV5-1 and TRBJ1-4, with no clear D. There are 17 residues in the CDR3. Germline CDR1 is SGHRS and CDR2 is YFSETQ. The V and J ends lost 4 bases and 0 bases respectively, with 16 bases between them. Looking up the rest from reference TRBV5-1 and TRBJ1-4 gives the full variable domain: KAGVTQTPRYLIKTRGQQVTLSCSPISGHRSVSWYQQTPGQGLQFLFEYFSETQRNKGNFPGRFSGRQFSNSRSEMNVSTLELGDSALYLCASSVNNGVATNEKLFFGSGTQLSVL.